This T cell receptor (beta chain) was sequenced for a study of regulatory T cells in long-lasting Graves disease. Regarding the study as a whole: Only a small sample size was used, which may have cut accuracy.

Time point meaning: newly diagnosed GD, antithyroid drugs for less than 3 months. Scientists built the TCR library using RNA that was extracted from PBMCs. As collected, the peripheral blood samples measured roughly 10 milliliters each and went into EDTA tubes. There are many counts of this clonotype. Its antigen is currently unknown. Trimming took off 7 bases at V and 4 bases at J, with 16 bases between the two ends. The CDR3 consists of 14 residues. iRepertoire HTBI primers and Arm-PCR of CDR3 regions built TCR beta libraries. TCRdb passed the multiplex PCR reads through MiXCR, listing each CDR3 protein once. The table includes roughly 400,000 distinct CDR3 sequences, 14% to 15% detected once. These data were likewise used in another study, on T cells in Graves' hyperthyroidism and ophthalmopathy. That source notes: The study used the HTBI primer set for a first-round RT-PCR of the TCR CDR3.

The receptor's source is a woman in her forties with Graves disease. J is TRBJ1-1 and V is TRBV12-3 or TRBV12-4; D is unresolved. The sample in question was peripheral blood mononuclear cells (PBMCs), obtained at new diagnosis, from a patient treated with antithyroid drugs. CDR3 DNA: TGTGCCAGCACCCCCTCTGGACCGAGCACTGAAGCTTTCTTT. Protein product: CASTPSGPSTEAFF.